Below are 3 T cell receptor beta chains sequenced from a single sample in a study of cytomegalovirus exposure and HLA in healthy donors. Primers for the PCR totalled 60 Vbeta and 13 Jbeta. Repertoires were generated with immunoSEQ multiplex PCR, while TCRdb's copy carries only in-frame clones and drops some. Altogether 120,000 to 150,000 clones are present, about 79% being singletons, with the ten largest covering around 3.9%. Source material: PBMCs. All receptors derive from a man aged 35 to 55 in good health and CMV-seropositive.

This clone showed up just once. The gene calls are TRBV5-4 and TRBJ2-7; TRBD1 agrees at 8 bases. V lost 3 bases and J lost 5; bases outside the gene matches: 4. Looked up from germline, CDR1 is SGHNT and CDR2 is YYREEE (reference sequence). This CDR3 comprises 13 residues. In DNA form, the CDR3 reads TGTGCCAGCAGCTGGACAGGGACGAACGAGCAGTACTTC. Translating it yields CASSWTGTNEQYF.

The chain joins TRBV18 to TRBJ1-5; 8 bases agree with TRBD1. The germline V gene has CDR1 KGHSH and CDR2 LQKENI. The CDR3 covers 15 residues. J gave up 3 bases and V 6 bases, and 7 bases lay outside the gene matches. The CDR3 here is CASSQGQALNQPQHF. Written as DNA, the CDR3 is TGTGCCAGCTCGCAGGGACAGGCGCTCAATCAGCCCCAGCATTTT.

The rearrangement uses TRBV4-3 and TRBJ2-5; the D gene is possibly TRBD2 (6 bases). Germline V gene sequence: CDR1 LGHNA, CDR2 YSLEER. The germline V and J ends were trimmed by 1 base and 3 bases, with 6 bases remaining between them. This CDR3 is 13 amino acids long. The CDR3 sequence: CASSQGGEETQYF. In nucleotides, the CDR3 is TGCGCCAGCAGCCAAGGGGGGGAAGAGACCCAGTACTTC.